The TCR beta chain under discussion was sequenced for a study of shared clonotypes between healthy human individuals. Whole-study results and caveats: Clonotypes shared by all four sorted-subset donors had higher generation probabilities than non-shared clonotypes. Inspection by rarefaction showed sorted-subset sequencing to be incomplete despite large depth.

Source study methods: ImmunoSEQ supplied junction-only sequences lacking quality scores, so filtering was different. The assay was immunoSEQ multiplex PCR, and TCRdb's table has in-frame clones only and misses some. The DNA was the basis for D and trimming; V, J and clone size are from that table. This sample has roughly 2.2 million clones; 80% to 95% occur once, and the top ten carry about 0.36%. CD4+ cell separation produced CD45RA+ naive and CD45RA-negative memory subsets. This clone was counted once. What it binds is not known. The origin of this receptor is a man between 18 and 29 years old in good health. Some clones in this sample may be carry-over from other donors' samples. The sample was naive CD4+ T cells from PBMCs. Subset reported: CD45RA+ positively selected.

The CDR3 here is CASSLGLSREAFF. CDR3 DNA sequence: TGTGCCAGCAGCTTAGGACTGTCCAGAGAAGCTTTCTTT. The chain combines TRBV7-2 with TRBJ1-1; D uncertain. The CDR3 is made up of 13 amino acids. In germline, CDR1 is SGHTA, CDR2 FQGNSA. Trimming removed 1 base from V and 8 bases from J, with 11 bases in between.